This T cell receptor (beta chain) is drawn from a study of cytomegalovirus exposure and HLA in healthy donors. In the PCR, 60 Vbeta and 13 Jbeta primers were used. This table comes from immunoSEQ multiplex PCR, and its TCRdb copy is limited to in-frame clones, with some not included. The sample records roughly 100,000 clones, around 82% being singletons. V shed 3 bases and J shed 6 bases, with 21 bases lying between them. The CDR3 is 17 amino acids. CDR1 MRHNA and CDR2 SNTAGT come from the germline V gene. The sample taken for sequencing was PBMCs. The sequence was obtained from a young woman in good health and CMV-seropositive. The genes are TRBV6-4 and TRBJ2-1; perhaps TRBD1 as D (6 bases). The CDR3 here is CASSEVGGHAGGNEQFF. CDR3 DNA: TGTGCCAGCAGTGAAGTTGGGGGACACGCGGGTGGCAATGAGCAGTTCTTC.